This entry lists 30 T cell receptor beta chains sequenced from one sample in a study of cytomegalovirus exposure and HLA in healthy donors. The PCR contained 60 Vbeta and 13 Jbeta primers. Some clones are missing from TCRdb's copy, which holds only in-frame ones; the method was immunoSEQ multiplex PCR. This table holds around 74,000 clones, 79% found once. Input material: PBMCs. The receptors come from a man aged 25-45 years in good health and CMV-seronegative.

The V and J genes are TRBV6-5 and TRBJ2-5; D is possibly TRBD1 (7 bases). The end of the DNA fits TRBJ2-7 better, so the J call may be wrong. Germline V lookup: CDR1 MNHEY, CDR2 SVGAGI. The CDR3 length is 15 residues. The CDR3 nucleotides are TGTGCCAGCAGTTACTCGCACAGGGGAGGATACGAGCAGTACTTC. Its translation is CASSYSHRGGYEQYF.

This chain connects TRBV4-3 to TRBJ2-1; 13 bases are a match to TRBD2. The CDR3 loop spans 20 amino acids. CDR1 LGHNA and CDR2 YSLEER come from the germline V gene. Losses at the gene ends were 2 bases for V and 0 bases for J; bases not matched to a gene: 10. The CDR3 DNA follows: TGCGCCAGCAGCCAAACGAGGGGACTAGCGGGACTTGCCTCCTACAATGAGCAGTTCTTC. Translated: CASSQTRGLAGLASYNEQFF.

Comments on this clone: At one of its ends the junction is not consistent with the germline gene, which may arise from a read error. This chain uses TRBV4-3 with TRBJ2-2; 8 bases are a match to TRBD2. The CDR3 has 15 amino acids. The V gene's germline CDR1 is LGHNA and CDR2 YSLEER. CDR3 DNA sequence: TGCCCCAGCAGCCCCTCGGGGGGGATCACCGGGGAGCTGTTTTTT. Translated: CPSSPSGGITGELFF.

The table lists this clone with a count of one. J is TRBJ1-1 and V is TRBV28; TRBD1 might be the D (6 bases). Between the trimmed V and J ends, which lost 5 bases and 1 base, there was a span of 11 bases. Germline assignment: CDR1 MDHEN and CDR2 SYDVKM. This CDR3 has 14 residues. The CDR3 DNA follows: TGTGCCAGCAGTGCGTTGACAGGGAACACTGAAGCTTTCTTT. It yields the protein CASSALTGNTEAFF.

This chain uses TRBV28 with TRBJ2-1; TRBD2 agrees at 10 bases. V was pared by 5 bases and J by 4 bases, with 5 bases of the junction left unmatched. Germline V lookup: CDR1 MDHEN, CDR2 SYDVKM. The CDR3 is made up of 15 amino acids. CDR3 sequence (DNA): TGTGCCAGCAGTCCCCGAGCGGGAGGGTACAATGAGCAGTTCTTC. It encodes CASSPRAGGYNEQFF.

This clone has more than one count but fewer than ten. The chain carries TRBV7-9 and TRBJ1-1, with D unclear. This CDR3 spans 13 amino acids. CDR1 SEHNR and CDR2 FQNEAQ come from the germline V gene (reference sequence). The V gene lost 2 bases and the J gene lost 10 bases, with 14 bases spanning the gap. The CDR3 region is CASSLLESSGAFF. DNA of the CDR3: TGTGCCAGCAGCTTATTAGAATCAAGTGGAGCTTTCTTT.

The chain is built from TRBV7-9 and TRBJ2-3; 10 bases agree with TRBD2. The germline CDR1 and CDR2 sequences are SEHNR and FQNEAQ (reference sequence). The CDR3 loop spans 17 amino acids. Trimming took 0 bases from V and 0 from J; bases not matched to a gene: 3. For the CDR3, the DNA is TGTGCCAGCAGCTTAGCGTTAGCGGGAGGTAGCACAGATACGCAGTATTTT. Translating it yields CASSLALAGGSTDTQYF.

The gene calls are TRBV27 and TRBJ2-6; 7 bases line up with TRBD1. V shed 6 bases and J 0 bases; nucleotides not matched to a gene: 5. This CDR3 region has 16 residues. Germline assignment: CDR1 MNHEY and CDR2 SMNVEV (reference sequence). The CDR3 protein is CASSHRGPSGANVLTF. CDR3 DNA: TGTGCCAGCAGCCACAGGGGACCCTCTGGGGCCAACGTCCTGACTTTC.

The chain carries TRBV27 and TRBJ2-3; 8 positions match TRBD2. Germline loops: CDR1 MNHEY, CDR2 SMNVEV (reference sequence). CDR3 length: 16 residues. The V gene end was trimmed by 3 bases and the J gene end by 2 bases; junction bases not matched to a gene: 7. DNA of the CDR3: TGTGCCAGCAGTTTGACTACTAGCGGAATCACAGATACGCAGTATTTT. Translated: CASSLTTSGITDTQYF.

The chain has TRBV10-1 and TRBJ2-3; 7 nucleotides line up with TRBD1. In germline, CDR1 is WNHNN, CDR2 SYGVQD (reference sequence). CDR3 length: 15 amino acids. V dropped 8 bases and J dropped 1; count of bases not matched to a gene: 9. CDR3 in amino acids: CASELQGSCTDTQYF. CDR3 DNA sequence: TGCGCCAGCGAATTACAGGGGTCGTGCACAGATACGCAGTATTTT.

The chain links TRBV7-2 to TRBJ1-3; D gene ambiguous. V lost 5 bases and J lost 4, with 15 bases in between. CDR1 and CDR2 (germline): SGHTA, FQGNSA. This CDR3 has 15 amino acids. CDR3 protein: CASSPDGGRGNTIYF. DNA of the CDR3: TGTGCCAGCAGCCCGGACGGCGGGAGAGGAAACACCATATATTTT. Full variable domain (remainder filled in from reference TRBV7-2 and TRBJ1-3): GAGVSQSPSNKVTEKGKDVELRCDPISGHTALYWYRQSLGQGLEFLIYFQGNSAPDKSGLPSDRFSAERTGGSVSTLTIQRTQQEDSAVYLCASSPDGGRGNTIYFGEGSWLTVV.

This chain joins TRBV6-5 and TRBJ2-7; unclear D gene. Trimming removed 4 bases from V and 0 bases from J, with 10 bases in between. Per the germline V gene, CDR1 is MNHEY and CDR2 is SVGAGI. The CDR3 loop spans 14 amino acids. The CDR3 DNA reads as TGTGCCAGCAGTTTACACAGCCGCTCCTACGAGCAGTACTTC. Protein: CASSLHSRSYEQYF.

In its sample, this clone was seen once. The DNA for the CDR3 is TGTGCCAGCAGCTTAGTTGCAGGGGGGAGACTGTTTTTT. The encoded protein is CASSLVAGGRLFF. The V gene is TRBV7-9, the J gene TRBJ1-4; 7 nucleotides align to TRBD1. The CDR3 sequence is 13 residues long. After removal of 1 base from V and 13 bases from J, the junction contained 6 bases not matched to a gene. CDR1 is SEHNR, CDR2 FQNEAQ, per germline (reference sequence).

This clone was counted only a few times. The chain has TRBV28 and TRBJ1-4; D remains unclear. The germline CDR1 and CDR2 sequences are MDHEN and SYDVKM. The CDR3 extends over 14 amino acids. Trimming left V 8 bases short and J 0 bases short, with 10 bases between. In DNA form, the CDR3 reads TGTGCCAGCTATACGGGTACAACTAATGAAAAACTGTTTTTT. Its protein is CASYTGTTNEKLFF.

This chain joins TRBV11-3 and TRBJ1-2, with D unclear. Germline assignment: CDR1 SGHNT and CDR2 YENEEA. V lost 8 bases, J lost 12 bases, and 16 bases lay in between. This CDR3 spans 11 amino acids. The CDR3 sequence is CASAHPVGDTF. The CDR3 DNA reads TGTGCCAGCGCCCATCCGGTGGGAGACACCTTC.

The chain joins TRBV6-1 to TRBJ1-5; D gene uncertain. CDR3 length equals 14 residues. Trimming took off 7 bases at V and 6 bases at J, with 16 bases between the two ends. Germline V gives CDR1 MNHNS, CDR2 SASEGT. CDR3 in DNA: TGTGCCAGCAATCCCGGGGAGGCAAGTCAGCCCCAGCATTTT. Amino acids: CASNPGEASQPQHF.

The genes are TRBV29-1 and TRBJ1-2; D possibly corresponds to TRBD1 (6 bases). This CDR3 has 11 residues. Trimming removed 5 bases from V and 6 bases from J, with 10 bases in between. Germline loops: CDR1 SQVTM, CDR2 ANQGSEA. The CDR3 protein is CSVTGMDGYTF. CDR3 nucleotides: TGCAGCGTTACAGGGATGGATGGCTACACCTTC.

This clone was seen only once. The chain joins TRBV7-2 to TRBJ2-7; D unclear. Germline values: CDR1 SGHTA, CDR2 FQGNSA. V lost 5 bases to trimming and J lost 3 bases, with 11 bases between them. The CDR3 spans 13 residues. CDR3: CASSPHQHYEQYF. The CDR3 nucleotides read TGTGCCAGCAGCCCCCACCAACACTACGAGCAGTACTTC.

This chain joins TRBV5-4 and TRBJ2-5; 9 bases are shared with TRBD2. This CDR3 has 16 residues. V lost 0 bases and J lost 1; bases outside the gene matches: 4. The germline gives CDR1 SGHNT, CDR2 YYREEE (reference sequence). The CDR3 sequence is CASSLGLADVQETQYF. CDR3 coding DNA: TGTGCCAGCAGCTTGGGACTAGCGGACGTCCAAGAGACCCAGTACTTC. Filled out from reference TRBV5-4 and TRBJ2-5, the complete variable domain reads ETGVTQSPTHLIKTRGQQVTLRCSSQSGHNTVSWYQQALGQGPQFIFQYYREEENGRGNFPPRFSGLQFPNYSSELNVNALELDDSALYLCASSLGLADVQETQYFGPGTRLLVL.

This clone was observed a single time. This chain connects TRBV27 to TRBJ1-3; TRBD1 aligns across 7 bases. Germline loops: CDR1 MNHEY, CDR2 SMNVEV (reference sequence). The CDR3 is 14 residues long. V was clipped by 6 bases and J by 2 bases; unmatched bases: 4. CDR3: CASRRQGAGNTIYF. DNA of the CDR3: TGTGCCAGCAGGAGACAGGGAGCTGGAAACACCATATATTTT.

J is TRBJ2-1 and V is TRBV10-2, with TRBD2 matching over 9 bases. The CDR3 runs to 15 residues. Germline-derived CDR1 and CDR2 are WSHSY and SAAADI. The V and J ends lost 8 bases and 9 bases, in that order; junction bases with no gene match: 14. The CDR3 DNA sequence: TGCGCCAGCGTTGCGGGGGCTAGCGGGAATACTGAGCAGTTCTTC. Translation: CASVAGASGNTEQFF.

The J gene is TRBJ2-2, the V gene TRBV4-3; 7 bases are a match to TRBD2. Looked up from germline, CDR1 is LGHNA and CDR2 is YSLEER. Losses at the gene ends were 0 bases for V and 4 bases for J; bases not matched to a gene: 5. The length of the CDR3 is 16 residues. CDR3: CASSQELALSTGELFF. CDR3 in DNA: TGCGCCAGCAGCCAAGAACTAGCGTTGAGCACCGGGGAGCTGTTTTTT.

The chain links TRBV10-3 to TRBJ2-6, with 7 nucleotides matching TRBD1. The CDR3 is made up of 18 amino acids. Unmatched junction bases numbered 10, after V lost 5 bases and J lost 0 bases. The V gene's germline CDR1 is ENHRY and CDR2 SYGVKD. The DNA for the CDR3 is TGTGCCATCAGTCTCACCGGCCAGGGGGTCTCTGGGGCCAACGTCCTGACTTTC. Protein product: CAISLTGQGVSGANVLTF.

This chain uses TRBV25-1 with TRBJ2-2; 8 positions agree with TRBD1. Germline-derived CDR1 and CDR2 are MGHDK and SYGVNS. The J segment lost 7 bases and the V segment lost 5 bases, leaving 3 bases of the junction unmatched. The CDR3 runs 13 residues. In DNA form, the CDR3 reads TGTGCCAGCAGTCAGGGGGCAGGCGGGGAGCTGTTTTTT. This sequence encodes CASSQGAGGELFF. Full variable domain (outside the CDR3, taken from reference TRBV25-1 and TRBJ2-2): EADIYQTPRYLVIGTGKKITLECSQTMGHDKMYWYQQDPGMELHLIHYSYGVNSTEKGDLSSESTVSRIRTEHFPLTLESARPSHTSQYLCASSQGAGGELFFGEGSRLTVL.

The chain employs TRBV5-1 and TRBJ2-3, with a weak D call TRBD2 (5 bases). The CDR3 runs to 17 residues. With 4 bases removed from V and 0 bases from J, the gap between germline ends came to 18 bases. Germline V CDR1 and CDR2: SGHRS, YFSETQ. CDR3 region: CASSPEDSSRSTDTQYF. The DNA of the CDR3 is TGCGCCAGCAGCCCCGAGGACTCTTCTCGTAGCACAGATACGCAGTATTTT.

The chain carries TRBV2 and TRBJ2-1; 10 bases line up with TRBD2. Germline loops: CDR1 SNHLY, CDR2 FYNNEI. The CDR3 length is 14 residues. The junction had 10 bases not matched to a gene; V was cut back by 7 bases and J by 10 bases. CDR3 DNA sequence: TGTGCCAGCACGTTTCTAGCGGGAGAAGGGGAGCAGTTCTTC. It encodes CASTFLAGEGEQFF.

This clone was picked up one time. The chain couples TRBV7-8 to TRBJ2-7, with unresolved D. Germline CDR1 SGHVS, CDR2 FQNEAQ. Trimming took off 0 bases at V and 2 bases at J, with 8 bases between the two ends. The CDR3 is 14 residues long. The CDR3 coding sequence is TGTGCCAGCAGCTTAGCCCCAGGTCCCTACGAGCAGTACTTC. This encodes CASSLAPGPYEQYF.

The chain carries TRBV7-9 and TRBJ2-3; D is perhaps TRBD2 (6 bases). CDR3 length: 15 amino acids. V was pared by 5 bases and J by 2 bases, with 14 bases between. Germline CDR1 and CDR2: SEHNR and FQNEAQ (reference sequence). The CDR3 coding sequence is TGTGCCAGCAGCCCGAGCGGGTCCCTCACAGATACGCAGTATTTT. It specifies CASSPSGSLTDTQYF.

CDR3 in DNA: TGTGCCAGCAGCCAAGACAGGGCTGGGGCCAACGTCCTGACTTTC. Encoded protein: CASSQDRAGANVLTF. This rearrangement joins TRBV6-5 to TRBJ2-6; TRBD1 matches at 7 bases. Trimming removed 6 bases from V and 2 bases from J; junction bases left unmatched: 4. This CDR3 spans 15 amino acids. Per the germline V gene, CDR1 is MNHEY and CDR2 is SVGAGI.

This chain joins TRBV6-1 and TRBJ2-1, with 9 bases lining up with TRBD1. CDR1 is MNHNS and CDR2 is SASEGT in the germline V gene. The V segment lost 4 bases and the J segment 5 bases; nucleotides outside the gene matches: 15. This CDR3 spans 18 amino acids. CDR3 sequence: CASSAPVHGDRVHNEQFF. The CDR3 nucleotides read TGTGCCAGCAGTGCCCCGGTGCACGGGGACAGGGTGCACAATGAGCAGTTCTTC.